Each of the 5 T cell receptor beta chains below was sequenced from the same sample in a study of beta chain features in type 1 diabetes. Investigators reverse transcribed all isolated RNA, so they sequenced expressed TCRB transcripts. The protocol was immunoSEQ multiplex PCR, while the TCRdb copy is restricted to in-frame clones and leaves out a portion. This table has around 140,000 clones, 9.5% to 10% appearing once. Sequencing was done on a sample of central memory CD4+ T cells from blood. The receptors shown here come from a woman aged 35 to 49 in good health.

The chain couples TRBV6-1 to TRBJ1-1; D unresolved. V lost 8 bases, J lost 2 bases, and 18 bases lay in between. Germline V gene sequence: CDR1 MNHNS, CDR2 SASEGT. The CDR3 is 15 residues long. The CDR3 reads CASVGAMGRNTEAFF. The CDR3 nucleotides read TGTGCCAGCGTGGGCGCGATGGGGAGAAACACTGAAGCTTTCTTT.

The chain links TRBV19 to TRBJ1-1; 8 positions match TRBD1. The junction had 8 bases not matched to a gene; V was cut back by 7 bases and J by 1 base. Germline CDR1 is LNHDA and CDR2 is SQIVND (reference sequence). The length of the CDR3 is 15 residues. CDR3 in DNA: TGTGCCAGTAACGACAGGGGATTTGGGAACACTGAAGCTTTCTTT. Translating gives CASNDRGFGNTEAFF.

The sample holds a few counts of this clone. The genes are TRBV5-4 and TRBJ2-3; D gene ambiguous. Trimming left V 3 bases short and J 6 bases short, with 14 bases between. The CDR3 sequence is 14 residues long. Germline V gene lookup returns CDR1 SGHNT and CDR2 YYREEE (reference sequence). The CDR3 loop reads CASSSPNREDTQYF. The DNA for the CDR3 is TGTGCCAGCAGCTCACCCAACAGAGAGGATACGCAGTATTTT.

This clone was counted a few times. The CDR3 nucleotides read TGTGCCAGCAGCTCCTATGGGGCTAGCGGGGGGTCGTACAAGGGGCAGTTCTTC. Its protein is CASSSYGASGGSYKGQFF. J is TRBJ2-1 and V is TRBV11-2; 11 nucleotides match TRBD2. The CDR3 sequence is 18 residues long. Germline V gives CDR1 SGHAT, CDR2 FQNNGV. The J segment lost 12 bases and the V segment lost 4 bases, leaving 20 bases of the junction unmatched.

CDR3 DNA sequence: TGTGCCAGCAGCGTAGCTTCCGCAGCCGGGGAGCTGTTTTTT. Protein product: CASSVASAAGELFF. The V and J genes are TRBV9 and TRBJ2-2; D gene ambiguous. Germline V CDR1 and CDR2: SGDLS, YYNGEE. The V end was cut by 0 bases, the J end by 6 bases, with 9 bases between. The CDR3 loop spans 14 amino acids.